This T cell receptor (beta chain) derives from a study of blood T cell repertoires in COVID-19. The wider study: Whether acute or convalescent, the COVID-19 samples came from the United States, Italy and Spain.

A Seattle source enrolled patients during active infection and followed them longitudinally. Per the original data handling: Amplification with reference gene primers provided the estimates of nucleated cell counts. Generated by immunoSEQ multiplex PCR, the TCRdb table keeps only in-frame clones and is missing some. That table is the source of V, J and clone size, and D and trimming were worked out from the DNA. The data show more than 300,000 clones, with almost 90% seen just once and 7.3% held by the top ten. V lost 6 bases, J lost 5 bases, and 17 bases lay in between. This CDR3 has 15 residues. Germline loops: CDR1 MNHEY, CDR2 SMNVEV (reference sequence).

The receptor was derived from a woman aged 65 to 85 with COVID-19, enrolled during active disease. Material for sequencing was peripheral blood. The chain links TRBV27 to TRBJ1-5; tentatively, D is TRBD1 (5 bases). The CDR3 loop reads CASRSDRITDQPQHF. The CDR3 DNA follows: TGTGCCAGCAGGTCAGACAGAATAACGGATCAGCCCCAGCATTTT.